This section outlines one T cell receptor (beta chain) sequence together with its context. Its antigen is still unknown. No per-base quality is available; no much larger clone lies one base away. Other DNA sequences from this sample encode an identical CDR3 as well. The collaborating institutions used their own protocols to collect whole blood in K2EDTA tubes. For TCRbeta analysis, collaborators shipped samples in one of three forms: frozen whole blood, isolated PBMCs, or DNA extracted from either of those sample types. The data were obtained in a study of blood T cell repertoires in COVID-19 (dated by TCRdb to about 2020). With regard to the full study: The collaborator samples originated in the United States, Italy and Spain and spanned the acute and convalescent phases of COVID-19. The samples were drawn from the first 160 participants of the ongoing ImmuneRACE study and from more than 1,000 subjects provided by 6 global collaborators. Deeply sampled blood TCRbeta repertoires from subjects exposed to, actively infected with, or recovered from COVID-19 were included in the dataset. Where available, HLA class I and class II types were taken from metadata supplied by the sample provider and were not determined by assay-based typing. A de-identified subject ID, COVID-19 status, age in years and sex were almost always included in the sample metadata. A freely available public database, intended as a resource for researchers studying the immune response to SARS-CoV-2, is where the repertoires were released. The prospective study material was composed of cDNA or gDNA derived from T cells, B-cell-depleted T cells, or PBMCs. The full study reports these points: The quantity of clinical and demographic metadata differed by source and by participant and was supplied without curation.

TCRbeta CDR3 regions were amplified from genomic DNA by means of the immunoSEQ Assay, a bias-controlled multiplex PCR. The paper's processing steps were these. The number of nucleated cells in each sample was estimated by amplification of reference gene primers within the assay. To quantify the absolute abundance of each unique TCRbeta CDR3 rearrangement, sequence reads were collapsed and filtered. For each sample, productive Simpson clonality was calculated as the square root of Simpson's diversity index over productive rearrangements. TCRdb obtained this table from immuneACCESS and retained in-frame rearrangements with V and J assigned. These tables miss some clones; where compared with another copy, unresolved V genes account for less than half of the shortfall, and the remainder is unexplained. The D gene and trimming were derived from the DNA, and the V and J assignments and clone size from that table. Counted in this sample were over 200,000 clones; over 65% of them appeared once. The ten largest clonotypes hold more than 2.5% of the sample.

Including cysteine and phenylalanine, the CDR3 has 15 amino acids. Only CDR3 DNA is held: 45 bases, read in frame from base 1. CDR1 and CDR2 are read off the germline V gene (reference sequence) as LNHDA and SQIVND. Germline trimming amounts to 3 bases on V and 4 bases on J, with 7 as the count of junction bases outside the gene matches. The chain is assembled from TRBV19 and TRBJ2-7; 9 central nucleotides agree with TRBD1. Sequences were obtained from peripheral blood. The origin of this receptor is a woman aged 80 or older with acute or convalescent COVID-19. The DNA sequence is given as TGTGCCAGTAGTATTGTCCAGGGACAGGGATACGAGCAGTACTTC. Its protein is CASSIVQGQGYEQYF.